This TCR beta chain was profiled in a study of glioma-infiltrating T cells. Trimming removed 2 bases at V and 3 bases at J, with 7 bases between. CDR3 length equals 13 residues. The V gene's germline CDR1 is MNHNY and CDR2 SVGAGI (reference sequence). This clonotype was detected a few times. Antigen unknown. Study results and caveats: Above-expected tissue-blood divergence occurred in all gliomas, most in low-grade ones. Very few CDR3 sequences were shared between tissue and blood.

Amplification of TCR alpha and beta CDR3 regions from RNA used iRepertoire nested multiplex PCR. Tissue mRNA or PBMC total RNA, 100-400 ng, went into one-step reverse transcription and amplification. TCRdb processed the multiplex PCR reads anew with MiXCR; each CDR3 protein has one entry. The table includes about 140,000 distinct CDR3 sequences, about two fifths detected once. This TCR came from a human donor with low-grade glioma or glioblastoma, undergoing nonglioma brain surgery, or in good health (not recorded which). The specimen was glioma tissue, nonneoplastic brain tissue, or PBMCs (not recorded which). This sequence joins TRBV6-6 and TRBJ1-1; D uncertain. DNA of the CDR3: TGTGCCAGCAGTTACCTGTTCTACACTGAAGCTTTCTTT. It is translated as CASSYLFYTEAFF.